Listed below are T cell receptor beta chains from one sample, sequenced in a study of PD-1 blockade in classical Hodgkin lymphoma. The method was immunoSEQ multiplex PCR; TCRdb's version includes in-frame clones alone and lacks a portion of them. Among about 20,000 clones listed, roughly 80% were seen once. This specimen consisted of peripheral blood mononuclear cells (PBMCs), obtained at baseline. The receptors were gathered from a human donor with classical Hodgkin lymphoma. Both conserved end residues are part of each CDR3. The D gene is left open where the match is weak. Some rows mark clone size as missing; the rest say once, few, many or name a class of expanded clone.

cdr3_nt | cdr3_aa | d_call | clone_size | j_call | v_call
TGTGCCAGTAGTATTTCCCCCCTCGAGCGGGGGTGGACCTACGAGCAGTACTTC | CASSISPLERGWTYEQYF | TRBD2 | . | TRBJ2-7 | TRBV19
TGTGCCAGCAGCTTAGAGGGCTACACCGGGGAGCTGTTTTTT | CASSLEGYTGELFF | . | medium-sized | TRBJ2-2 | TRBV11-2
TGTGCCAGCAGTGAGCTGCCGTACAATGAGCAGTTCTTC | CASSELPYNEQFF | . | . | TRBJ2-1 | TRBV6-4
TGTGCCAGCAGCTTGGAGGGGGGTTACGGAGAGACCCAGTACTTC | CASSLEGGYGETQYF | . | . | TRBJ2-5 | TRBV5-8
TGTGCCAGCAGTTCCGGGGGGTTGGAGGAAGAGACCCAGTACTTC | CASSSGGLEEETQYF | TRBD2 | . | TRBJ2-5 | TRBV9
TGTGCCAGTAGTATTGGCAGGGGATTTAACGAGCAGTACTTC | CASSIGRGFNEQYF | . | . | TRBJ2-7 | TRBV19
TGTGCCAGCAGCTTGGGGACAGCGGAGCAGTACTTC | CASSLGTAEQYF | TRBD1 | . | TRBJ2-7 | TRBV11-2
TGTGCCAGTAGTGGAAACACCATATATTTT | CASSGNTIYF | . | few | TRBJ1-3 | TRBV19
TGTGCCAGCAGGAAAGAGGAGGGAACTAACTATGGCTACACCTTC | CASRKEEGTNYGYTF | . | . | TRBJ1-2 | TRBV7-9
TGCGCCAGCAGCTTGGACAGGCATTTAGGGAACACTGAAGCTTTCTTT | CASSLDRHLGNTEAFF | . | . | TRBJ1-1 | TRBV5-1
TGTGCCAGCAGTTACCCCCCGGGGGGGCTTGAGCAGTTCTTC | CASSYPPGGLEQFF | TRBD2 | . | TRBJ2-1 | TRBV6-6
TGTGCCACCAGCAGCCCGGGACAGGGTAACCCCTACGAGCAGTACTTC | CATSSPGQGNPYEQYF | TRBD1 | . | TRBJ2-7 | TRBV15
TGTGCCAGCAGTTACGCGGGGCTATCCTACGAGCAGTACTTC | CASSYAGLSYEQYF | . | . | TRBJ2-7 | TRBV6-5
TGTGCCAGTAGTACACTCGGGACTCTGCGGGGAGAGACCCAGTACTTC | CASSTLGTLRGETQYF | . | . | TRBJ2-5 | TRBV19
TGTGCCAGCTCACCTACCGGGACTAGCGGGAGGATCCTCCCTTACAATGAGCAGTTCTTC | CASSPTGTSGRILPYNEQFF | TRBD2 | . | TRBJ2-1 | TRBV18
TGTGCCAGCTGGCAGCAAGAGACCCAGTACTTC | CASWQQETQYF | . | . | TRBJ2-5 | TRBV21-1
TGTGCCAGCAGCAAAGTTCCTCGTTCCCGGGATCCAGAGCGGGAGGGGGAGACCCAGTACTTC | CASSKVPRSRDPEREGETQYF | . | few | TRBJ2-5 | TRBV21-1
TGCGCCAGCAGCTTGGGGGGAATAACTTCAGACTACTCTGGAAACACCATATATTTT | CASSLGGITSDYSGNTIYF | . | . | TRBJ1-3 | TRBV5-1
TGCAGCGTTGATTTTTTGGGAGGCCCCTTTTTATACAATGAGCAGTTCTTC | CSVDFLGGPFLYNEQFF | . | . | TRBJ2-1 | TRBV29-1
TGCAGCGTTGAATTTTTTTCAGATTTTAGCAATCAGCCCCAGCATTTT | CSVEFFSDFSNQPQHF | . | . | TRBJ1-5 | TRBV29-1
TGTGCCAGCAGCTTAGGCCTGGTATCCTACGAGCAGTACTTC | CASSLGLVSYEQYF | . | . | TRBJ2-7 | TRBV13
TGTGCCAGCAGCGCGGGACTAGCGGTGGAACCGACCCAGTACTTC | CASSAGLAVEPTQYF | TRBD2 | . | TRBJ2-5 | TRBV9
TGTGCCAGCAGTGAGTGGCTGAACACTGAAGCTTTCTTT | CASSEWLNTEAFF | . | . | TRBJ1-1 | TRBV2
TGTGCCAGCAGCTTAATAGTGTCCGGGAGGGGTGAGCAGTACTTC | CASSLIVSGRGEQYF | TRBD2 | . | TRBJ2-5 | TRBV7-2